The 10 T cell receptor beta chains presented below share a single source sample, sequenced in a study of shared clonotypes between healthy human individuals. Method: immunoSEQ multiplex PCR; TCRdb's copy keeps in-frame clones and lacks some. The sample gives over a million clones, approximately 78% of which show up once; 0.5% to 0.65% is in the top ten. The specimen was memory CD4+ T cells from PBMCs. Subset given: CD45RA-negative fraction. The source is a man between 18 and 35 years old in good health. Some clones in this sample may be carry-over from other donors' samples.

J is TRBJ2-3 and V is TRBV4-3, with D possibly called TRBD1 or TRBD2 (5 bases each). Germline assignment: CDR1 LGHNA and CDR2 YSLEER. Trimming cost V 1 base and J 0 bases, with 23 bases left between them. The length of the CDR3 is 20 residues. This CDR3 reads CASSQVYSGHHSKSTDTQYF. The CDR3 DNA reads as TGCGCCAGCAGCCAAGTTTACTCGGGGCACCATTCAAAAAGCACAGATACGCAGTATTTT.

The chain has TRBV5-1 and TRBJ2-5; TRBD2 aligns across 12 bases. Germline V CDR1 and CDR2: SGHRS, YFSETQ. The V segment lost 3 bases and the J segment 1 base; nucleotides outside the gene matches: 4. The CDR3 is 16 residues long. CDR3 loop: CASSYVLAGGQETQYF. The CDR3 DNA is TGCGCCAGCAGCTACGTACTAGCGGGAGGCCAAGAGACCCAGTACTTC.

This clone showed up just once. The V call is TRBV19, the J call TRBJ1-5, with D perhaps TRBD1 (6 bases). V was clipped by 5 bases and J by 5 bases, with 10 bases between them. Germline assignment: CDR1 LNHDA and CDR2 SQIVND (reference sequence). The length of the CDR3 is 13 residues. The CDR3 nucleotides are TGTGCCAGTAGTGGACAGTCACATCAGCCCCAGCATTTT. Translated: CASSGQSHQPQHF.

This chain links TRBV7-2 with TRBJ2-7, with 12 positions matching TRBD1. From germline, CDR1 is SGHTA and CDR2 FQGNSA. This CDR3 region has 14 residues. The junction had 3 bases not matched to a gene; V was cut back by 4 bases and J by 5 bases. The CDR3 spells CASSWDRGPNEQYF. The DNA for the CDR3 is TGTGCCAGCAGCTGGGACAGGGGGCCCAACGAGCAGTACTTC.

On this clone itself: The sample holds other DNA sequences that translate to the same CDR3. This chain uses TRBV28 with TRBJ2-3; D is ambiguous. Germline V gene data show CDR1 as MDHEN and CDR2 as SYDVKM. Trimming cost V 3 bases and J 0 bases, with 4 bases left between them. The CDR3 runs to 13 residues. The CDR3, as DNA: TGTGCCAGCAGTTTGGGTAGCACAGATACGCAGTATTTT. Its protein product is CASSLGSTDTQYF.

This clone appeared a single time. V usage is TRBV5-1 and J usage is TRBJ2-5; D is possibly TRBD1 (5 bases). The J call may be faulty, since TRBJ2-7 better matches the DNA end. The germline CDR1 and CDR2 sequences are SGHRS and YFSETQ. The CDR3 has 13 amino acids. The CDR3 spells CASSFLDSAEQYF. CDR3 sequence (DNA): TGCGCCAGCAGCTTCCTTGACAGCGCCGAGCAGTACTTC.

This clone was seen a few times. The rearrangement links TRBV4-1 to TRBJ2-7, with D tentatively TRBD1 (6 bases). There are 16 residues in the CDR3. Germline values: CDR1 MGHRA, CDR2 YSYEKL. V was clipped by 0 bases and J by 0 bases, with 12 bases between them. The CDR3 reads CASSQDRARGSYEQYF. DNA of the CDR3: TGCGCCAGCAGCCAAGATAGGGCCAGGGGCTCCTACGAGCAGTACTTC.

V and J are TRBV29-1 and TRBJ2-1; 7 bases align to TRBD1. The CDR3 consists of 13 residues. CDR1 is SQVTM and CDR2 is ANQGSEA in the germline V gene. The trim removed 7 bases at V and 5 bases at J, leaving 8 bases unmatched. The CDR3 DNA follows: TGCAGCGGGAATGGACAGGAAAACAATGAGCAGTTCTTC. As protein: CSGNGQENNEQFF.

This chain uses TRBV13 with TRBJ1-5; D unclear. In germline, CDR1 is PRHDT, CDR2 FYEKMQ (reference sequence). V was cut by 10 bases and J by 4 bases, with 17 bases left in between. The CDR3 has 14 residues. The CDR3 sequence: CATSRRTGNQPQHF. In nucleotides, the CDR3 is TGTGCCACCTCAAGACGGACCGGGAATCAGCCCCAGCATTTT.

This sequence joins TRBV14 and TRBJ1-5; no definite D call. Germline V gene data show CDR1 as SGHDN and CDR2 as FVKESK. Trimming left V 4 bases short and J 3 bases short, with 4 bases between. This CDR3 is 12 amino acids long. The CDR3 DNA is TGTGCCAGCAGCCGTCTCAATCAGCCCCAGCATTTT. Protein: CASSRLNQPQHF.